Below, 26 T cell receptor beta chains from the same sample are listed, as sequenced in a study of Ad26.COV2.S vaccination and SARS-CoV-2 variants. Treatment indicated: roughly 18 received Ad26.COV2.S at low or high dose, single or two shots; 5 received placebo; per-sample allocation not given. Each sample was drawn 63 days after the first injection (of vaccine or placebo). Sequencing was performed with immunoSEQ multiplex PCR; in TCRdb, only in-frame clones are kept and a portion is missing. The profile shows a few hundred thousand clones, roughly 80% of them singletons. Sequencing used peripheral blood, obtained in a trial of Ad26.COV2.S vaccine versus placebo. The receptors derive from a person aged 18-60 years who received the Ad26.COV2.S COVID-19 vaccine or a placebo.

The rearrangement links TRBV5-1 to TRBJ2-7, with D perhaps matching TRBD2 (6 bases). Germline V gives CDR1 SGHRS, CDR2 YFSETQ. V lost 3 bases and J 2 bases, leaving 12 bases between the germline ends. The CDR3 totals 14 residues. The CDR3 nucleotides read TGCGCCAGCAGCTATAGCGGAGTGGCCTACGAGCAGTACTTC. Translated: CASSYSGVAYEQYF.

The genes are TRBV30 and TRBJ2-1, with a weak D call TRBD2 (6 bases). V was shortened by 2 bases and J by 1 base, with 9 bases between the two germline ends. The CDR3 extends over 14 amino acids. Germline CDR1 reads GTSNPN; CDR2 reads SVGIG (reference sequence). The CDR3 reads CAWSLGGSYNEQFF. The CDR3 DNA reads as TGTGCCTGGAGTCTTGGGGGGTCCTACAATGAGCAGTTCTTC.

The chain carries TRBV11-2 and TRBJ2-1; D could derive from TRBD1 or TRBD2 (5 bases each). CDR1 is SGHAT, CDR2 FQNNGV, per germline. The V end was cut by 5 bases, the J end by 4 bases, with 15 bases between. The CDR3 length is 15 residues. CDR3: CASSRREGRYNEQFF. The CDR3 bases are TGTGCCAGCAGCCGCCGTGAGGGACGGTACAATGAGCAGTTCTTC.

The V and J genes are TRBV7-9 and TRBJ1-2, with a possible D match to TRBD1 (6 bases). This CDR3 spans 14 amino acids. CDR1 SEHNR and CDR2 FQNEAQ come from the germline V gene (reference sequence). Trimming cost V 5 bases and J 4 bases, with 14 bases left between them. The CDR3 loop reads CASSALGQVYGYTF. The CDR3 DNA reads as TGTGCCAGCAGCGCCCTGGGACAAGTCTATGGCTACACCTTC.

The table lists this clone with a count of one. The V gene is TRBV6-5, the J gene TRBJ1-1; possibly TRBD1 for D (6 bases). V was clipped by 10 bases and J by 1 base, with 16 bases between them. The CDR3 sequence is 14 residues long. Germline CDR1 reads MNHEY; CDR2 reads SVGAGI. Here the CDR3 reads CATVWGGRNTEAFF. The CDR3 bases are TGTGCCACCGTGTGGGGGGGCAGGAACACTGAAGCTTTCTTT.

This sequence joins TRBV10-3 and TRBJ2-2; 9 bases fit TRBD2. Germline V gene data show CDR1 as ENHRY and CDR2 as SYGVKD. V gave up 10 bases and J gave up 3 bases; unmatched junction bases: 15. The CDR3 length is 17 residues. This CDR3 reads CATLSPTTSGHTGELFF. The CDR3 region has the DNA TGTGCCACTCTTTCCCCTACGACTAGCGGTCACACCGGGGAGCTGTTTTTT.

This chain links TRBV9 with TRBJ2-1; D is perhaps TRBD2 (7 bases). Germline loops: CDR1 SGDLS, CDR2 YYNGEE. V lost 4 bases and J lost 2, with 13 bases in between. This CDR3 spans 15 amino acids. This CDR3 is CASSIRGAPYNEQFF. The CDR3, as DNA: TGTGCCAGCAGCATTCGGGGGGCCCCCTACAATGAGCAGTTCTTC.

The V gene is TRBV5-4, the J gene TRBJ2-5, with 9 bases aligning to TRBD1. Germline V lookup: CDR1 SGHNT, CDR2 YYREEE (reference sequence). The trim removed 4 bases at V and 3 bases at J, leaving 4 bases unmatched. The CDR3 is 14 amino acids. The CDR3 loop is CASSPRDREETQYF. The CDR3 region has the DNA TGTGCCAGCAGCCCCCGGGACAGGGAAGAGACCCAGTACTTC.

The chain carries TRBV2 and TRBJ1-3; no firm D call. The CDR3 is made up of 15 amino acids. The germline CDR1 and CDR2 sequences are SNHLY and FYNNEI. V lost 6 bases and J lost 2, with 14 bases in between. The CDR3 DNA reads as TGTGCCAGCAGCGCCCTTTGGGTTACTGGAAACACCATATATTTT. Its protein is CASSALWVTGNTIYF.

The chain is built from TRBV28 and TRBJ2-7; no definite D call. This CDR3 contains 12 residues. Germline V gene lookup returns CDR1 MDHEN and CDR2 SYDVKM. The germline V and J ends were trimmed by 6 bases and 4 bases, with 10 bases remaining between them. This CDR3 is CASRRQPYEQYF. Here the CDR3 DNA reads TGTGCCAGCAGGAGGCAACCTTACGAGCAGTACTTC. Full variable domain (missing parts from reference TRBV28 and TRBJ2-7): DVKVTQSSRYLVKRTGEKVFLECVQDMDHENMFWYRQDPGLGLRLIYFSYDVKMKEKGDIPEGYSVSREKKERFSLILESASTNQTSMYLCASRRQPYEQYFGPGTRLTVT.

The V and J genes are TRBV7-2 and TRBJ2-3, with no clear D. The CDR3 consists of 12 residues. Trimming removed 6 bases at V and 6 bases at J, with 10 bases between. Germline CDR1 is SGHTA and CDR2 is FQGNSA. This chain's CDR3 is CASRLNFDTQYF. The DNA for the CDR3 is TGTGCCAGCAGGCTAAATTTCGATACGCAGTATTTT.

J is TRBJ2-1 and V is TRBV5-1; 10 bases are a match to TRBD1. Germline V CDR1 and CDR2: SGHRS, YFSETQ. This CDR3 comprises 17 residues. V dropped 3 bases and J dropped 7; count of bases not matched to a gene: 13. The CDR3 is CASSSPPRDRGGNEQFF. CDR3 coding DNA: TGCGCCAGCAGCTCTCCGCCACGGGACAGGGGTGGTAATGAGCAGTTCTTC.

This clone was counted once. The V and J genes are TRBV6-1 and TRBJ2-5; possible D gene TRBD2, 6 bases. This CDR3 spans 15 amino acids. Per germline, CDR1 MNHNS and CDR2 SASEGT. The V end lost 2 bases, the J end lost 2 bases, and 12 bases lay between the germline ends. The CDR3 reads CASSETSGVQETQYF. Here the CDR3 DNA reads TGTGCCAGCAGTGAAACTTCGGGGGTACAAGAGACCCAGTACTTC.

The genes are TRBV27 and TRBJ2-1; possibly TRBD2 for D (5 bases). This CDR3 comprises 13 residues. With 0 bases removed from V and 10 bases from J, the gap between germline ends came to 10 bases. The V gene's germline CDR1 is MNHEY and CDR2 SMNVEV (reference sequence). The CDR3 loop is CASSLSSVNEQFF. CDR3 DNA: TGTGCCAGCAGTTTATCTAGCGTCAACGAGCAGTTCTTC.

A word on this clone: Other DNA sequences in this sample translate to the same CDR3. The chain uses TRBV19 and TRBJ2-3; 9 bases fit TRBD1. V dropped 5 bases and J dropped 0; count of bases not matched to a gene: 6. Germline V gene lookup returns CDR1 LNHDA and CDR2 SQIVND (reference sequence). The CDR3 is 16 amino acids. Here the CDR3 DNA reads TGTGCCAGTAGTTATGGACAGGGGACTAGCACAGATACGCAGTATTTT. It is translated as CASSYGQGTSTDTQYF.

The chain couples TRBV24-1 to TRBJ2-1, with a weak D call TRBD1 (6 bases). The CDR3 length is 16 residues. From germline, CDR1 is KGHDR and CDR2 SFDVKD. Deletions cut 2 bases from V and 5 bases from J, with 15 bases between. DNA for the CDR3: TGTGCCACCAGTGATTCACAGGGCTACGGGGACAATGAGCAGTTCTTC. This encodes CATSDSQGYGDNEQFF.

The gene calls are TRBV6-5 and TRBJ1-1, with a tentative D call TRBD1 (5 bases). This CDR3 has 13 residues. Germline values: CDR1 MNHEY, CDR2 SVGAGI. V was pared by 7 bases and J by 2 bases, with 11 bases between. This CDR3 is CASTRVSNTEAFF. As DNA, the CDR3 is TGTGCCAGCACCAGGGTCTCTAACACTGAAGCTTTCTTT.

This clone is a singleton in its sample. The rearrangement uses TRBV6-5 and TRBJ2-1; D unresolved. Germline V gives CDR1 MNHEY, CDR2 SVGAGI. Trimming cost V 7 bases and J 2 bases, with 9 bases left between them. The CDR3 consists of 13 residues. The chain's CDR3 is CASTPRAYNEQFF. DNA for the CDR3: TGTGCCAGCACCCCAAGGGCCTACAATGAGCAGTTCTTC.

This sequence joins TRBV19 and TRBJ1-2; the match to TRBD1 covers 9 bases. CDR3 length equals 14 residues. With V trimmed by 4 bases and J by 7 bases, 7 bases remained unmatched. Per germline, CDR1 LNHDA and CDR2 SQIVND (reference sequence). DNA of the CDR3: TGTGCCAGTAGTAGGGGACAGGGAAGGGCTGGCTACACCTTC. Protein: CASSRGQGRAGYTF.

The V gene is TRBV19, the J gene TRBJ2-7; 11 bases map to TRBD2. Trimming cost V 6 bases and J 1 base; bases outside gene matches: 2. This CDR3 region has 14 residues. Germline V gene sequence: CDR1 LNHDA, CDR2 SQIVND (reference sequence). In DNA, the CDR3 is TGTGCCAGTAGGGGACTAGCGGATTCCTACGAGCAGTACTTC. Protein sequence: CASRGLADSYEQYF.

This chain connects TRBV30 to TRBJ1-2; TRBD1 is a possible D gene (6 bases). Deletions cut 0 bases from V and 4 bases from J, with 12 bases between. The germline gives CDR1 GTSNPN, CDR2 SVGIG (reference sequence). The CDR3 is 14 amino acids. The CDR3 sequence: CAWSVADRGYGYTF. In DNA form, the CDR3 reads TGTGCCTGGAGTGTTGCGGACAGAGGCTATGGCTACACCTTC.

The CDR3 region is CASSKGPTYNEQFF. CDR3 DNA: TGTGCCAGCAGTAAGGGGCCTACCTACAATGAGCAGTTCTTC. V and J are TRBV7-3 and TRBJ2-1; possible D gene TRBD1, 5 bases. CDR1 and CDR2 (germline): SGHTA, FQGTGA. There are 14 residues in the CDR3. Trimming removed 6 bases at V and 2 bases at J, with 11 bases between.

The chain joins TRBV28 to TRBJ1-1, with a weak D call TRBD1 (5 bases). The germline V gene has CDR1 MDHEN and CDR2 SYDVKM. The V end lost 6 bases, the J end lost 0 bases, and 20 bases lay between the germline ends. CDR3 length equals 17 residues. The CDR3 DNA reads TGTGCCAGCAGCTCCCCTAGGGGCCAGACCATGAACACTGAAGCTTTCTTT. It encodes CASSSPRGQTMNTEAFF.

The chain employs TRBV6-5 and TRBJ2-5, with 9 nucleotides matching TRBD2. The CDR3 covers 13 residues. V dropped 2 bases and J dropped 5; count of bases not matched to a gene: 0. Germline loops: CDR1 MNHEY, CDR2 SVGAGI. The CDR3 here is CASSYTSGETQYF. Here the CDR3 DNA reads TGTGCCAGCAGTTACACTAGCGGGGAGACCCAGTACTTC.

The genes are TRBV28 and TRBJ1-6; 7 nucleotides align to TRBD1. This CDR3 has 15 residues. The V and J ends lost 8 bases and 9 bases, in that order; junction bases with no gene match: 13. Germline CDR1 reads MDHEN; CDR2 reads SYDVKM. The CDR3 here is CASFSQGGSGSPLHF. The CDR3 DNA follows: TGTGCCAGCTTCTCCCAGGGGGGATCGGGTTCACCCCTCCACTTT.

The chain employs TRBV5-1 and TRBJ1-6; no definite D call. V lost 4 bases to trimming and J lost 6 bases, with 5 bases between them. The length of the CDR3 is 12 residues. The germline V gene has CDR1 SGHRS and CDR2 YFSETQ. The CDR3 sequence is CASSTVNSPLHF. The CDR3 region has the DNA TGCGCCAGCAGCACAGTTAATTCACCCCTCCACTTT.